This passage covers 16 T cell receptor beta chains from one sample sequenced in a study of blood T cell repertoires in COVID-19. The method was immunoSEQ multiplex PCR; TCRdb's version includes in-frame clones alone and lacks a portion of them. The data hold some 150,000 clones, with less than 90% observed a single time. Material for sequencing was PBMCs or T cells enriched from blood (not recorded which). The receptors here all came from a woman aged 50 to 60 who had been exposed to COVID-19.

The CDR3 nucleotides are TGCGCCAGCAGCTTGATCGGACACGCCCAAGAGACCCAGTACTTC. It encodes CASSLIGHAQETQYF. The chain recombines TRBV5-1 with TRBJ2-5; weak D call: TRBD1 (5 bases). V was cut by 1 base and J by 1 base, with 11 bases left in between. Germline assignment: CDR1 SGHRS and CDR2 YFSETQ. CDR3 size: 15 residues. The full variable domain, completed using reference TRBV5-1 and TRBJ2-5, is KAGVTQTPRYLIKTRGQQVTLSCSPISGHRSVSWYQQTPGQGLQFLFEYFSETQRNKGNFPGRFSGRQFSNSRSEMNVSTLELGDSALYLCASSLIGHAQETQYFGPGTRLLVL.

The J gene is TRBJ2-1, the V gene TRBV7-3; D perhaps matches TRBD1 (5 bases). CDR1 is SGHTA, CDR2 FQGTGA, per germline. V shed 3 bases and J shed 9 bases, with 15 bases lying between them. There are 14 residues in the CDR3. Here the CDR3 DNA reads TGTGCCAGCAGCTTCTCGACGGATAGGGGTGAGCAGTTCTTC. This translates into CASSFSTDRGEQFF.

The chain couples TRBV30 to TRBJ2-1; no definite D call. With 5 bases removed from V and 5 bases from J, the gap between germline ends came to 7 bases. Germline CDR1 and CDR2: GTSNPN and SVGIG (reference sequence). This CDR3 region has 11 residues. In nucleotides, the CDR3 is TGTGCCTGGTCCAGAAACAATGAGCAGTTCTTC. This codes for CAWSRNNEQFF.

The genes are TRBV10-1 and TRBJ1-3; unclear D gene. V shed 0 bases and J shed 1 base, with 10 bases lying between them. CDR3 length: 16 amino acids. Germline CDR1 WNHNN, CDR2 SYGVQD (reference sequence). CDR3 amino acids: CASSESRAQSGNTIYF. The CDR3 bases are TGCGCCAGCAGTGAGTCGAGGGCCCAGTCTGGAAACACCATATATTTT.

CDR3 bases: TGTGCCAGTAGTATAGCGGGTCTAGCGGGGATCTACGAGCAGTACTTC. It yields the protein CASSIAGLAGIYEQYF. This chain uses TRBV19 with TRBJ2-7, with 9 bases identical to TRBD2. Germline V gene data show CDR1 as LNHDA and CDR2 as SQIVND (reference sequence). This CDR3 is built from 16 residues. The J segment lost 3 bases and the V segment lost 1 base, leaving 7 bases of the junction unmatched.

The V gene is TRBV3-1 (or the pseudogene TRBV3-2), the J gene TRBJ2-7; 8 nucleotides line up with TRBD2. This CDR3 has 17 amino acids. CDR1 is LGHDT, CDR2 YNNKEL, per germline (reference sequence). J lost 0 bases, V lost 5 bases, and 12 bases had no gene match. The CDR3: CASSFNLAGVDSYEQYF. As DNA, the CDR3 is TGTGCCAGCAGCTTTAATCTAGCGGGTGTGGACTCCTACGAGCAGTACTTC.

CDR3 bases: TGTGCCAGCAGCTTGGGAGGGGGTGGCAATCAGCCCCAGCATTTT. This encodes CASSLGGGGNQPQHF. The rearrangement links TRBV11-2 to TRBJ1-5; D may be TRBD1 (6 bases). The CDR3 contains 15 residues. Germline V lookup: CDR1 SGHAT, CDR2 FQNNGV. V lost 3 bases and J lost 2, with 11 bases in between.

The DNA of the CDR3 is TGTGCCAGTAGTATACAGGCGGGAGGCCTACCCTACGAGCAGTACTTC. Translated, it gives CASSIQAGGLPYEQYF. The V and J genes are TRBV19 and TRBJ2-7; TRBD2 aligns across 8 bases. V lost 2 bases and J lost 2; bases outside the gene matches: 8. This CDR3 has 16 amino acids. CDR1 and CDR2 from the germline V gene are LNHDA and SQIVND (reference sequence). The full variable domain, rest sourced from reference TRBV19 and TRBJ2-7, is DGGITQSPKYLFRKEGQNVTLSCEQNLNHDAMYWYRQDPGQGLRLIYYSQIVNDFQKGDIAEGYSVSREKKESFPLTVTSAQKNPTAFYLCASSIQAGGLPYEQYFGPGTRLTVT.

The chain joins TRBV19 to TRBJ2-5; weak D call: TRBD1 (6 bases). The ends were cut back, 4 bases at V and 4 bases at J, with 10 bases in the middle. In germline, CDR1 is LNHDA, CDR2 SQIVND (reference sequence). CDR3 size: 13 residues. The CDR3 sequence: CASSTRQVETQYF. DNA for the CDR3: TGTGCCAGTAGTACTAGACAGGTAGAGACCCAGTACTTC.

This clone was counted between two and nine times. The chain recombines TRBV5-1 with TRBJ1-1; the D gene is possibly TRBD1 (6 bases). Germline V gene lookup returns CDR1 SGHRS and CDR2 YFSETQ. This CDR3 has 14 residues. Between the trimmed V and J ends, which lost 4 bases and 6 bases, there was a span of 16 bases. The CDR3 reads CASSLVGGRAEAFF. The CDR3 DNA sequence: TGCGCCAGCAGCCTGGTGGGGGGGCGCGCTGAAGCTTTCTTT.

V usage is TRBV29-1 and J usage is TRBJ1-1; a weak D match, TRBD1 (5 bases). The CDR3 sequence is 13 residues long. Germline CDR1 and CDR2: SQVTM and ANQGSEA. Between the trimmed V and J ends, which lost 7 bases and 3 bases, there was a span of 15 bases. CDR3 in amino acids: CSADLRGYTEAFF. Here the CDR3 DNA reads TGCAGCGCAGACTTAAGGGGATACACTGAAGCTTTCTTT.

This clone showed up just once. V gene TRBV29-1 combines with J gene TRBJ1-3; tentatively, D is TRBD1 (6 bases). Germline-derived CDR1 and CDR2 are SQVTM and ANQGSEA. The CDR3 runs to 14 residues. With 3 bases removed from V and 4 bases from J, the gap between germline ends came to 13 bases. In DNA form, the CDR3 reads TGCAGCGTTGAGTGGACAGATGGAGGAAACACCATATATTTT. It specifies CSVEWTDGGNTIYF.

V gene TRBV3-1 (or the pseudogene TRBV3-2) combines with J gene TRBJ2-3, with 9 positions matching TRBD2. The V gene's germline CDR1 is LGHDT and CDR2 YNNKEL (reference sequence). CDR3 length: 12 residues. V lost 3 bases and J lost 14; bases outside the gene matches: 6. The CDR3 nucleotides are TGTGCCAGCAGCCAGCGGGGGGGCCAGACGTATTTT. Translated: CASSQRGGQTYF.

This chain uses TRBV19 with TRBJ2-2; possible D gene TRBD2, 6 bases. The CDR3 loop spans 16 amino acids. The germline gives CDR1 LNHDA, CDR2 SQIVND (reference sequence). Trimming left V 3 bases short and J 0 bases short, with 11 bases between. In nucleotides, the CDR3 is TGTGCCAGTAGTATTGGCCTAGCGACGAACACCGGGGAGCTGTTTTTT. Its translation is CASSIGLATNTGELFF. The complete variable domain, with remaining parts taken from reference TRBV19 and TRBJ2-2, reads DGGITQSPKYLFRKEGQNVTLSCEQNLNHDAMYWYRQDPGQGLRLIYYSQIVNDFQKGDIAEGYSVSREKKESFPLTVTSAQKNPTAFYLCASSIGLATNTGELFFGEGSRLTVL.

The rearrangement links TRBV27 to TRBJ2-5; D is ambiguous. Trimming shortened V by 3 bases and J by 1 base, and 9 bases separated the two germline ends. CDR3 length equals 14 residues. The germline gives CDR1 MNHEY, CDR2 SMNVEV (reference sequence). CDR3 coding DNA: TGTGCCAGCAGTTTCGACTTCGCCCAAGAGACCCAGTACTTC. Translating gives CASSFDFAQETQYF.

The chain carries TRBV15 and TRBJ1-1, with 9 bases that match TRBD1. Germline values: CDR1 LNHNV, CDR2 YYDKDF (reference sequence). J lost 5 bases, V lost 3 bases, and 10 bases had no gene match. The CDR3 covers 16 residues. CDR3 in amino acids: CATSRDPLDRGTEAFF. The DNA of the CDR3 is TGTGCCACCAGCAGGGACCCCTTGGACAGGGGAACTGAAGCTTTCTTT.